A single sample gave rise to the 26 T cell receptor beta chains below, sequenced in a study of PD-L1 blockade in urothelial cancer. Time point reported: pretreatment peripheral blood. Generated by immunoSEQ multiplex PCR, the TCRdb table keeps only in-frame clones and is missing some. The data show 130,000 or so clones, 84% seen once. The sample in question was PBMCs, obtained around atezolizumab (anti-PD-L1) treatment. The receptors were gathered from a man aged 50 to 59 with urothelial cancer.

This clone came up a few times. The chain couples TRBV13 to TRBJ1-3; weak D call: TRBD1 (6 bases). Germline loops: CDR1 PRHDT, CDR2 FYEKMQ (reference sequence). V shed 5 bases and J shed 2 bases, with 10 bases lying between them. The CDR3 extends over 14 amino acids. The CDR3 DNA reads TGTGCCAGCAGCGGCAGGACAGCTGGAAACACCATATATTTT. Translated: CASSGRTAGNTIYF.

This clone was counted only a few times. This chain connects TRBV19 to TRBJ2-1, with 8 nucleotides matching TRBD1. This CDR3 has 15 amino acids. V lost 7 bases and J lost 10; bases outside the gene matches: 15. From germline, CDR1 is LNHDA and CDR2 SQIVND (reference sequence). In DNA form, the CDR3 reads TGTGCCAGTACCCTCAGGAGGGGACAGGACGCCGAGCAGTTCTTC. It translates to CASTLRRGQDAEQFF.

For the CDR3, the DNA is TGTGCCAGCAGCGGACAGGGGAACGAAAAACTGTTTTTT. Its protein is CASSGQGNEKLFF. The chain uses TRBV6-5 and TRBJ1-4, with 9 bases matching TRBD1. Germline values: CDR1 MNHEY, CDR2 SVGAGI. J gave up 8 bases and V 6 bases, and 4 bases lay outside the gene matches. CDR3 length: 13 amino acids.

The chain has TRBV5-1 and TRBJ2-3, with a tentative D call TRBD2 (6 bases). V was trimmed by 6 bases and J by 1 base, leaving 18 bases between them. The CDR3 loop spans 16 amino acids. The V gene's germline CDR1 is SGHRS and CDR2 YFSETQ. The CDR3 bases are TGCGCCAGCACCTATTTGACTAGGCCCCGCACAGATACGCAGTATTTT. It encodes CASTYLTRPRTDTQYF.

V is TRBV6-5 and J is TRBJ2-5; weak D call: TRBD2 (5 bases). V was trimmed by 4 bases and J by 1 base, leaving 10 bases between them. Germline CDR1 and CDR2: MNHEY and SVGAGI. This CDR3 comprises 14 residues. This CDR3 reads CASSLRTSQETQYF. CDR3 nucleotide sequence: TGTGCCAGCAGTTTGAGGACTTCCCAAGAGACCCAGTACTTC.

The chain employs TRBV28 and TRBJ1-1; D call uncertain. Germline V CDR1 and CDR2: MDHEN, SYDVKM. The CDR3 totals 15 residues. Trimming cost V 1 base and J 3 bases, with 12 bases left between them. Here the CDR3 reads CASSLLAKADTEAFF. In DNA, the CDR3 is TGTGCCAGCAGTTTATTGGCAAAGGCGGACACTGAAGCTTTCTTT.

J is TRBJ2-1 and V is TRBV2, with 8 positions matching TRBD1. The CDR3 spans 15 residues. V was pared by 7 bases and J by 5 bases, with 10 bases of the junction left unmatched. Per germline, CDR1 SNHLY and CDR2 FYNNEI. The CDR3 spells CASKGRTGKDNEQFF. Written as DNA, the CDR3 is TGTGCCAGCAAAGGTCGGACAGGGAAGGACAATGAGCAGTTCTTC.

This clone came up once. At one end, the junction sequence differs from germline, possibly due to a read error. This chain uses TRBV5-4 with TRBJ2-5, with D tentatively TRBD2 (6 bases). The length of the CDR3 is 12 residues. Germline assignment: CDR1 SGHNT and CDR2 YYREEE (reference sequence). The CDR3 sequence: CASSSPGLRSDF. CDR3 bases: TGTGCCAGCAGCAGCCCAGGACTACGAAGTGACTTC.

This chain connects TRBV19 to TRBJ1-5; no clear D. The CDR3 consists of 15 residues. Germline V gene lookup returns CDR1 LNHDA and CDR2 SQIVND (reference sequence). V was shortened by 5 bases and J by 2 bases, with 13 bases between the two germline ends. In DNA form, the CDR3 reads TGTGCCAGTAGTGCCGGCGGGTGGGGCAATCAGCCCCAGCATTTT. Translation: CASSAGGWGNQPQHF.

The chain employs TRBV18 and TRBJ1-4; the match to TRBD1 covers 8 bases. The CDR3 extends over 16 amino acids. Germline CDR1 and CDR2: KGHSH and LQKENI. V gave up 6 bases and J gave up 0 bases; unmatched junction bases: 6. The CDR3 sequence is CASSPRGPSTNEKLFF. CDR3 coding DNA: TGTGCCAGCTCGCCCAGGGGGCCCTCAACTAATGAAAAACTGTTTTTT.

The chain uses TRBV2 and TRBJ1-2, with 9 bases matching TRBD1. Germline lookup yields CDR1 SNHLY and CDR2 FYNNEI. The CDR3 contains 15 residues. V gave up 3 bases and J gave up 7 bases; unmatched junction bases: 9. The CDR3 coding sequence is TGTGCCAGCAGTGATCGTACAGGGGGCGCGTCTGGCTACACCTTC. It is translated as CASSDRTGGASGYTF. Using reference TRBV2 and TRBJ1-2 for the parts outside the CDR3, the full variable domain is EPEVTQTPSHQVTQMGQEVILRCVPISNHLYFYWYRQILGQKVEFLVSFYNNEISEKSEIFDDQFSVERPDGSNFTLKIRSTKLEDSAMYFCASSDRTGGASGYTFGSGTRLTVV.

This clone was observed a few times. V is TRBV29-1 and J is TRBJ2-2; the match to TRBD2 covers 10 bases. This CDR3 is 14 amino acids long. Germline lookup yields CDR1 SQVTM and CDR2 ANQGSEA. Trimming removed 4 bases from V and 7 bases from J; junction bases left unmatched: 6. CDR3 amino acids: CSVAFSGRFGELFF. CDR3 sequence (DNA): TGCAGCGTTGCCTTTAGCGGGAGGTTCGGGGAGCTGTTTTTT.

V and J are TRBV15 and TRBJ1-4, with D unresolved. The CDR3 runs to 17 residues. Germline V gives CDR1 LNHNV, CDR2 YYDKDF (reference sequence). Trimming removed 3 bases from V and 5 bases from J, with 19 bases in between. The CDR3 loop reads CATSSTAREQGNEKLFF. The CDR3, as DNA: TGTGCCACCAGCAGTACCGCACGGGAACAAGGAAATGAAAAACTGTTTTTT.

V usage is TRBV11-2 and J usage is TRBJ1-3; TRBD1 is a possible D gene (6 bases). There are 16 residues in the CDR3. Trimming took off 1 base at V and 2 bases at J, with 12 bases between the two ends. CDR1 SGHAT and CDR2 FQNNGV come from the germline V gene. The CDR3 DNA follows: TGTGCCAGCAGCTTAGTAAACAGGGTGGCTGGAAACACCATATATTTT. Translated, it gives CASSLVNRVAGNTIYF.

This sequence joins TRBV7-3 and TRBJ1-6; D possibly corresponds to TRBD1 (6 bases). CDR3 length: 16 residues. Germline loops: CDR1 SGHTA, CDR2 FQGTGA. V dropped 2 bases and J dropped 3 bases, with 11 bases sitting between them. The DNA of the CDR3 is TGTGCCAGCAGCTTACAGGGGCCCAGCTATAATTCACCCCTCCACTTT. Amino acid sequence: CASSLQGPSYNSPLHF.

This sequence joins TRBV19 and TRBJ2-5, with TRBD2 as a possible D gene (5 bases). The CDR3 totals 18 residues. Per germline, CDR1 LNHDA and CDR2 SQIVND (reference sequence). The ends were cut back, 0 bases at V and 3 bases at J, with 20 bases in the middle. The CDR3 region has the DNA TGTGCCAGTAGTATAGACGGGGATGGTGGCCGAGGAAAAGAGACCCAGTACTTC. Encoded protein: CASSIDGDGGRGKETQYF.

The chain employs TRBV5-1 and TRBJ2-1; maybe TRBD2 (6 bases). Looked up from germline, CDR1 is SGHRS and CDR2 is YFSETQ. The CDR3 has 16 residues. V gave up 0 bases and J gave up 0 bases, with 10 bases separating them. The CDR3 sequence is CASSLGDFHSYNEQFF. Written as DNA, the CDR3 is TGCGCCAGCAGCTTGGGGGACTTTCACTCCTACAATGAGCAGTTCTTC.

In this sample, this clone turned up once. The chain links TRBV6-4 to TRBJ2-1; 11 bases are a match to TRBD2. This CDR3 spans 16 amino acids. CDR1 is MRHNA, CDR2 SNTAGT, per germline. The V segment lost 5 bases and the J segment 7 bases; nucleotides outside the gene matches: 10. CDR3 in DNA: TGTGCCAGCAGTCCGGGGCTAGCGGGAGGCGATAATGAGCAGTTCTTC. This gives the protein CASSPGLAGGDNEQFF.

CDR3 coding DNA: TGTGCCAGCAGCGTAGATGGGACAGCTGGAAACACCATATATTTT. It codes for CASSVDGTAGNTIYF. This chain connects TRBV9 to TRBJ1-3; 7 bases are a match to TRBD1. With V trimmed by 0 bases and J by 2 bases, 2 bases remained unmatched. The length of the CDR3 is 15 residues. From germline, CDR1 is SGDLS and CDR2 YYNGEE.

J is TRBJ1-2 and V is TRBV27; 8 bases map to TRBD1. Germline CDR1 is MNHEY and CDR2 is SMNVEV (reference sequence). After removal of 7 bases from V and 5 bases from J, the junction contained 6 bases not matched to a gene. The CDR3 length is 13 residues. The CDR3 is CASKLQGGYGYTF. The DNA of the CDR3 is TGTGCCAGCAAACTACAGGGGGGGTATGGCTACACCTTC.

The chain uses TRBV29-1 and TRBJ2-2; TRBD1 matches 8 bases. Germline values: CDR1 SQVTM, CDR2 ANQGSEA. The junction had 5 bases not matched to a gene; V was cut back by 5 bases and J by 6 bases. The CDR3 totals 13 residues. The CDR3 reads CSVSGGAAGELFF. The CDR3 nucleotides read TGCAGCGTTTCAGGGGGCGCGGCCGGGGAGCTGTTTTTT.

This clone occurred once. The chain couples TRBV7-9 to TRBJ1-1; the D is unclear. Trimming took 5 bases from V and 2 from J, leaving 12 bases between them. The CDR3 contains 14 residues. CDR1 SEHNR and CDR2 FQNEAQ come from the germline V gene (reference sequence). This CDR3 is CASSPLEANTEAFF. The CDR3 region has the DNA TGTGCCAGCAGCCCATTAGAGGCTAACACTGAAGCTTTCTTT. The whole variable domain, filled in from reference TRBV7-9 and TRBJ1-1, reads DTGVSQNPRHKITKRGQNVTFRCDPISEHNRLYWYRQTLGQGPEFLTYFQNEAQLEKSRLLSDRFSAERPKGSFSTLEIQRTEQGDSAMYLCASSPLEANTEAFFGQGTRLTVV.

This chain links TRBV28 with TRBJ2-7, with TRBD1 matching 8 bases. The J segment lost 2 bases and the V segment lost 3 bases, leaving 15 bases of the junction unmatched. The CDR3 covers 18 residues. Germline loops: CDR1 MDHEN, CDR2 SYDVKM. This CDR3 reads CASSLVADRDLGAYEQYF. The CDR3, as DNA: TGTGCCAGCAGTTTGGTGGCGGACAGGGATCTTGGCGCCTACGAGCAGTACTTC.

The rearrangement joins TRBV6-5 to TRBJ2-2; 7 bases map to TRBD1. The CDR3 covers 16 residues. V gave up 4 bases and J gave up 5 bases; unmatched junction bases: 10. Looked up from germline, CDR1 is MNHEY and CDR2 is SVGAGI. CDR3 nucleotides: TGTGCCAGCAGTTTTATACCCAGGGGGAGAACCGGGGAGCTGTTTTTT. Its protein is CASSFIPRGRTGELFF.

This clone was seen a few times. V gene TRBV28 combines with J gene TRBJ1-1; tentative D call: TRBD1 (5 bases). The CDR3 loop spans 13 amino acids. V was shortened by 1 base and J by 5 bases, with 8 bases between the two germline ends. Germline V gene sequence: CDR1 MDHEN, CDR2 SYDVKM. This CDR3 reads CASSLFGGTEAFF. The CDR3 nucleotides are TGTGCCAGCAGTTTATTTGGGGGGACTGAAGCTTTCTTT.

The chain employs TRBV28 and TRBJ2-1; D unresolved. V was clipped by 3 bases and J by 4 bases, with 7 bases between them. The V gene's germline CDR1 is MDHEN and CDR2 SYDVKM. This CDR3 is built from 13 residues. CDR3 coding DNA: TGTGCCAGCAGTTTTTCCAGATACAATGAGCAGTTCTTC. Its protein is CASSFSRYNEQFF.